Listed here are 20 T cell receptor beta chains from one sample, sequenced in a study of blood T cell repertoires in COVID-19. Measured with immunoSEQ multiplex PCR; TCRdb has only the in-frame clones, and not every one. The data contain some 310,000 clones, over 75% of them singletons. Sequences were obtained from peripheral blood. The receptors shown here come from a man aged 45-65 years with active or convalescent COVID-19.

This rearrangement joins TRBV3-1 (or the pseudogene TRBV3-2) to TRBJ2-7; D may be TRBD1 (5 bases). Trimming removed 2 bases at V and 4 bases at J, with 12 bases between. The CDR3 contains 14 residues. Germline assignment: CDR1 LGHDT and CDR2 YNNKEL (reference sequence). This chain's CDR3 is CASSQFTGAYEQYF. In nucleotides, the CDR3 is TGTGCCAGCAGCCAATTTACAGGAGCATACGAGCAGTACTTC.

This chain joins TRBV28 and TRBJ2-7; D perhaps matches TRBD1 (5 bases). V was cut by 4 bases and J by 1 base, with 14 bases left in between. The CDR3 consists of 15 residues. Germline values: CDR1 MDHEN, CDR2 SYDVKM. This CDR3 reads CASSSGAGLSYEQYF. The DNA for the CDR3 is TGTGCCAGCAGTTCCGGAGCAGGGTTGTCCTACGAGCAGTACTTC.

The J gene is TRBJ2-6, the V gene TRBV7-2; 7 bases map to TRBD1. V shed 5 bases, J shed 1 base, and the junction held 8 bases outside the gene matches. The length of the CDR3 is 17 residues. Germline V gene data show CDR1 as SGHTA and CDR2 as FQGNSA. Here the CDR3 reads CASSRGQPRSGANVLTF. The CDR3 nucleotides read TGTGCCAGCAGCCGGGGACAGCCGAGGTCTGGGGCCAACGTCCTGACTTTC. Together with reference TRBV7-2 and TRBJ2-6, the CDR3 gives the full variable domain: GAGVSQSPSNKVTEKGKDVELRCDPISGHTALYWYRQSLGQGLEFLIYFQGNSAPDKSGLPSDRFSAERTGGSVSTLTIQRTQQEDSAVYLCASSRGQPRSGANVLTFGAGSRLTVL.

The chain links TRBV2 to TRBJ2-2, with 13 bases that match TRBD2. The CDR3 covers 15 residues. Trimming cost V 8 bases and J 7 bases; bases outside gene matches: 7. Germline CDR1 is SNHLY and CDR2 is FYNNEI. The CDR3 coding sequence is TGTGCCAGCCGGGGACTAGCGGGGCCCGGCGGGGAGCTGTTTTTT. This sequence encodes CASRGLAGPGGELFF.

This rearrangement joins TRBV28 to TRBJ1-2; 7 bases match TRBD1. Germline V CDR1 and CDR2: MDHEN, SYDVKM. CDR3 size: 16 residues. After removal of 5 bases from V and 7 bases from J, the junction contained 16 bases not matched to a gene. The CDR3 bases are TGTGCCAGCAGTGGGACAGATGGGGATCCGGTTCTTGGCTACACCTTC. This codes for CASSGTDGDPVLGYTF.

The rearrangement joins TRBV19 to TRBJ1-3, with a tentative D call TRBD1 (5 bases). The CDR3 runs 17 residues. Per the germline V gene, CDR1 is LNHDA and CDR2 is SQIVND (reference sequence). Trimming cost V 5 bases and J 2 bases, with 19 bases left between them. CDR3 sequence: CASSPRDLGGTGNTIYF. The CDR3 coding sequence is TGTGCCAGTAGTCCCAGGGACCTCGGAGGGACTGGAAACACCATATATTTT.

CDR3: CATSPYAGAADQPQHF. The CDR3 DNA is TGTGCCACCAGCCCCTACGCGGGTGCCGCGGATCAGCCCCAGCATTTT. This rearrangement joins TRBV15 to TRBJ1-5; D call uncertain. This CDR3 has 16 residues. Trimming shortened V by 5 bases and J by 5 bases, and 19 bases separated the two germline ends. The germline V gene has CDR1 LNHNV and CDR2 YYDKDF (reference sequence).

This clone has just one count. The chain carries TRBV7-8 and TRBJ1-2; no reliable D call. The CDR3 is 14 residues long. CDR1 SGHVS and CDR2 FQNEAQ come from the germline V gene. V lost 2 bases, J lost 7 bases, and 14 bases lay in between. CDR3 sequence (DNA): TGTGCCAGCAGCTTATTACGACAACCAAGTGGCTACACCTTC. The encoded protein is CASSLLRQPSGYTF.

This sequence joins TRBV5-1 and TRBJ1-4; unclear D gene. V was pared by 0 bases and J by 5 bases, with 14 bases between. Germline V lookup: CDR1 SGHRS, CDR2 YFSETQ. The CDR3 is 16 amino acids. CDR3 nucleotide sequence: TGCGCCAGCAGCTTGGAGGTGGGAGCCCTAAATGAAAAACTGTTTTTT. It codes for CASSLEVGALNEKLFF.

This rearrangement joins TRBV7-3 to TRBJ1-3; 7 bases map to TRBD1. The CDR3 is 15 residues long. Germline V gives CDR1 SGHTA, CDR2 FQGTGA. After removal of 1 base from V and 4 bases from J, the junction contained 4 bases not matched to a gene. The CDR3 DNA reads as TGTGCCAGCAGCTTAAGAGGGGGCTCCGGAAACACCATATATTTT. Amino acids: CASSLRGGSGNTIYF.

The CDR3 sequence: CASSSYRNYGYTF. The CDR3 DNA follows: TGTGCCAGCAGCTCGTACAGAAACTATGGCTACACCTTC. The chain recombines TRBV7-2 with TRBJ1-2; D gene ambiguous. Trimming cost V 4 bases and J 2 bases, with 8 bases left between them. Per the germline V gene, CDR1 is SGHTA and CDR2 is FQGNSA. This CDR3 has 13 amino acids.

The V call is TRBV19, the J call TRBJ2-3, with TRBD2 identical over 9 bases. Germline V gives CDR1 LNHDA, CDR2 SQIVND (reference sequence). The V segment lost 3 bases and the J segment 3 bases; nucleotides outside the gene matches: 7. The CDR3 sequence is 16 residues long. This chain's CDR3 is CASSMRRGRGTDTQYF. Here the CDR3 DNA reads TGTGCCAGTAGTATGAGGCGCGGGAGGGGGACAGATACGCAGTATTTT.

The V gene is TRBV2, the J gene TRBJ1-5; no firm D call. V was cut by 2 bases and J by 6 bases, with 14 bases left in between. The CDR3 is 15 residues long. Germline CDR1 and CDR2: SNHLY and FYNNEI. The CDR3 region is CASSELNSGVQPQHF. The CDR3 DNA reads TGTGCCAGCAGTGAATTGAACAGCGGAGTTCAGCCCCAGCATTTT.

The chain employs TRBV28 and TRBJ1-1, with D tentatively TRBD1 (6 bases). The germline CDR1 and CDR2 sequences are MDHEN and SYDVKM. This CDR3 comprises 12 residues. The V and J ends lost 3 bases and 14 bases respectively, with 16 bases between them. The CDR3 protein is CASSLADRVVFF. CDR3 nucleotide sequence: TGTGCCAGCAGTTTGGCGGACAGAGTCGTCTTCTTT.

This clone was seen only once. V usage is TRBV29-1 and J usage is TRBJ2-7, with no clear D. V lost 5 bases, J lost 3 bases, and 11 bases lay in between. Germline V gives CDR1 SQVTM, CDR2 ANQGSEA. This CDR3 comprises 12 residues. CDR3 bases: TGCAGCGTTAGTCTCTCTAACTACGAGCAGTACTTC. It yields the protein CSVSLSNYEQYF.

This clone appeared once. V gene TRBV28 combines with J gene TRBJ2-2; D possibly corresponds to TRBD2 (6 bases). The V end was cut by 7 bases, the J end by 1 base, with 16 bases between. CDR1 MDHEN and CDR2 SYDVKM come from the germline V gene. The CDR3 has 16 amino acids. The CDR3 here is CASKLSGVGNTGELFF. The CDR3 DNA reads as TGTGCCAGCAAACTCTCGGGGGTAGGGAACACCGGGGAGCTGTTTTTT. The full variable domain, with the rest looked up from reference TRBV28 and TRBJ2-2, is DVKVTQSSRYLVKRTGEKVFLECVQDMDHENMFWYRQDPGLGLRLIYFSYDVKMKEKGDIPEGYSVSREKKERFSLILESASTNQTSMYLCASKLSGVGNTGELFFGEGSRLTVL.

This chain links TRBV3-1 (or the pseudogene TRBV3-2) with TRBJ1-1; D is unresolved. Germline-derived CDR1 and CDR2 are LGHDT and YNNKEL (reference sequence). The V gene lost 5 bases and the J gene lost 5 bases, with 9 bases spanning the gap. CDR3 length: 12 amino acids. The CDR3 region has the DNA TGTGCCAGCAGCGGGTACGGGACTGAAGCTTTCTTT. Translated, it gives CASSGYGTEAFF.

The V call is TRBV19, the J call TRBJ1-5; 11 bases line up with TRBD1. The trim removed 4 bases at V and 4 bases at J, leaving 3 bases unmatched. CDR3 length: 15 residues. In germline, CDR1 is LNHDA, CDR2 SQIVND (reference sequence). CDR3 in DNA: TGTGCCAGTAGTACCCGGGACAGGGGGAATCAGCCCCAGCATTTT. Translating gives CASSTRDRGNQPQHF.

Comment on this clone: This specimen includes other DNA sequences encoding the same CDR3. The rearrangement uses TRBV28 and TRBJ2-7; 8 nucleotides agree with TRBD1. Trimming removed 2 bases from V and 3 bases from J; junction bases left unmatched: 3. In germline, CDR1 is MDHEN, CDR2 SYDVKM. The CDR3 runs 14 residues. DNA of the CDR3: TGTGCCAGCAGTTTACAGGGGGCGATCTACGAGCAGTACTTC. Amino acid sequence: CASSLQGAIYEQYF.

The chain couples TRBV30 to TRBJ2-7, with 8 nucleotides matching TRBD1. The CDR3 loop spans 13 amino acids. V lost 5 bases, J lost 1 base, and 4 bases stayed unmatched. Germline V CDR1 and CDR2: GTSNPN, SVGIG (reference sequence). DNA for the CDR3: TGTGCCTGGGGACAGGGCAGGTCCTACGAGCAGTACTTC. Amino acids: CAWGQGRSYEQYF.